This T cell receptor beta chain was sequenced in a study of cytomegalovirus exposure and HLA in healthy donors. The CDR3 loop spans 14 amino acids. Germline CDR1 and CDR2: LNHNV and YYDKDF (reference sequence). V was shortened by 1 base and J by 6 bases, with 12 bases between the two germline ends. Study-level results: Researchers left out some V segments, among them TRBV6-2 and TRBV6-3, as indistinguishable.

13 Jbeta primers and 60 Vbeta primers were used for the PCR. The repertoire was sequenced with immunoSEQ multiplex PCR; TCRdb's copy has only in-frame clones and lacks some. The sample has 130,000 or so clones; the top ten hold about 2.3%. On this clone: Its antigen is as yet unknown.

Sequencing input: PBMCs. The sequence was obtained from a woman between 18 and 29 years old in good health and CMV-seronegative. This rearrangement joins TRBV15 to TRBJ1-1; D possibly corresponds to TRBD1 (6 bases). DNA for the CDR3: TGTGCCACCAGCAGAGTGGACAGTTTTGCTGAAGCTTTCTTT. Amino acid sequence: CATSRVDSFAEAFF.